This T cell receptor (beta chain) was identified in a study of T cell changes during pregnancy in multiple sclerosis. V dropped 10 bases and J dropped 12; count of bases not matched to a gene: 15. The germline V gene has CDR1 MDHEN and CDR2 SYDVKM. The CDR3 totals 13 residues. Libraries were prepared by immunoSEQ multiplex PCR; TCRdb keeps only in-frame clonotypes and omits some of them. Of tens of thousands of clones in the sample, 75% to 95% are singletons; the top ten hold around 2%. The TCR was taken from a female donor in good health, enrolled as a control in a pregnancy study. Sample: peripheral blood, taken in the first trimester of pregnancy. The chain employs TRBV28 and TRBJ2-1, with 7 positions matching TRBD1. The CDR3, as DNA: TGTGCCATCCGGGACAGTAGGTCCCATGGGCAGTTCTTC. This codes for CAIRDSRSHGQFF.